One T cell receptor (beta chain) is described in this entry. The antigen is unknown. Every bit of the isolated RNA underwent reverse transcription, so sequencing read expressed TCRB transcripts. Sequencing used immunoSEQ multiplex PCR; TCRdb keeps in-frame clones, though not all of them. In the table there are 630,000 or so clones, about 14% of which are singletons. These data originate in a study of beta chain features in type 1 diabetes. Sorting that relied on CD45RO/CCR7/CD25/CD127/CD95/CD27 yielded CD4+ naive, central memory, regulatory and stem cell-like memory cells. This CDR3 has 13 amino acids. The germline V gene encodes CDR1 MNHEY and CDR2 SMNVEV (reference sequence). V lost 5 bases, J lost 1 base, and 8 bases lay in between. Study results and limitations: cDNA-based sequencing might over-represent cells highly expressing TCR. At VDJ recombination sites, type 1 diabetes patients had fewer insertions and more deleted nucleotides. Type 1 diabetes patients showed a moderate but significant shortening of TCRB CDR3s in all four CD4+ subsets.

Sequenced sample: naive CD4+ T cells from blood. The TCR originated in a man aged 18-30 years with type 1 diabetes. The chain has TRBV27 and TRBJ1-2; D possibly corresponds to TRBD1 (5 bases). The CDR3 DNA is TGTGCCAGCAGTCGCGGACATAACTATGGCTACACCTTC. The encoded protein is CASSRGHNYGYTF.